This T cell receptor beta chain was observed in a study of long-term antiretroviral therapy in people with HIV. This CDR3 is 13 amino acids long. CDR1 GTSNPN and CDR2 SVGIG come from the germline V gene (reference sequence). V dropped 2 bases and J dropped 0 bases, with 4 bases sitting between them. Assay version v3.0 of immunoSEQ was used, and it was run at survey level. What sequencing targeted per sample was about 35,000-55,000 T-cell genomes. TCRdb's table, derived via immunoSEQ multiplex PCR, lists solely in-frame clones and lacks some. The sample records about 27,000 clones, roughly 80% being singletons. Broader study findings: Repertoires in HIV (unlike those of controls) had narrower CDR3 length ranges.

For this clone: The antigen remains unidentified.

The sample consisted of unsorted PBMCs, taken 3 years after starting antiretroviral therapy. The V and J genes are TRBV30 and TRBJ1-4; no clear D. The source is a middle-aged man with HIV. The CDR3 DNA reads TGTGCCTGGAGTAGGCCAACTAATGAAAAACTGTTTTTT. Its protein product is CAWSRPTNEKLFF. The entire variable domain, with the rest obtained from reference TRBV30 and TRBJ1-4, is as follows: SQTIHQWPATLVQPVGSPLSLECTVEGTSNPNLYWYRQAAGRGLQLLFYSVGIGQISSEVPQNLSASRPQDRQFILSSKKLLLSDSGFYLCAWSRPTNEKLFFGSGTQLSVL.